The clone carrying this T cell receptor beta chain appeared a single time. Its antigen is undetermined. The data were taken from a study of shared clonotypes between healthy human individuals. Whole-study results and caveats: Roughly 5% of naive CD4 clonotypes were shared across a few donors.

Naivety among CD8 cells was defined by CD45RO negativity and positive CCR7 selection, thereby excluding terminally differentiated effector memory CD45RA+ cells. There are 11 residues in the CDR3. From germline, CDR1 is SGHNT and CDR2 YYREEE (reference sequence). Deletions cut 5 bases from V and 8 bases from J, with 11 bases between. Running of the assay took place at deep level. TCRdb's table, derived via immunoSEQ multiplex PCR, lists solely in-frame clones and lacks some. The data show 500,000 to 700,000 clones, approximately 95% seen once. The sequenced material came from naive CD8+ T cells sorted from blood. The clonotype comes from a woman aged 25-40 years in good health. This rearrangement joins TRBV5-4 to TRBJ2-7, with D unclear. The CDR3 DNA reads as TGTGCCAGCAGGGACGAACAGCAGCAGTACTTC. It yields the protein CASRDEQQQYF.